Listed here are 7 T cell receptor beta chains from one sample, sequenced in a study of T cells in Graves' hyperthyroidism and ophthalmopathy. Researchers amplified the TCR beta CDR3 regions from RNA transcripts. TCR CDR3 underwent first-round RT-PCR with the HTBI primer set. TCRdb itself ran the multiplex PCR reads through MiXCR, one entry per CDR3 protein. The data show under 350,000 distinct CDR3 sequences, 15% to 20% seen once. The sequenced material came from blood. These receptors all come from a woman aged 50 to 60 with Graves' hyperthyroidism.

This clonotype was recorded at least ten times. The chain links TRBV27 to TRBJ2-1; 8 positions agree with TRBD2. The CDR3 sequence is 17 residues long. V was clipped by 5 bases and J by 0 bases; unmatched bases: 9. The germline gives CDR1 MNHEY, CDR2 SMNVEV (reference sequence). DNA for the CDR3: TGTGCCAGCAGTCCCTATATAGCGGGGACCTCCTACAATGAGCAGTTCTTC. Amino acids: CASSPYIAGTSYNEQFF.

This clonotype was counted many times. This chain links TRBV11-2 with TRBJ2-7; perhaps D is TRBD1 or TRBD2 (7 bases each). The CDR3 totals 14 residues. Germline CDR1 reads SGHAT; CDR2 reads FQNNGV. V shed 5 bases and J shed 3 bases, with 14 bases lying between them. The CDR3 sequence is CASSTQGGNYEQYF. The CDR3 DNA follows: TGTGCCAGCAGCACCCAGGGGGGGAACTACGAGCAGTACTTC.

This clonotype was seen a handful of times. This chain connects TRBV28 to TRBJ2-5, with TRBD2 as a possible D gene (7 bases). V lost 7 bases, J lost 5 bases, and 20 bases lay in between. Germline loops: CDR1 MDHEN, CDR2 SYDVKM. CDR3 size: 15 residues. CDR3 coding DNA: TGTGCCAGCACCGAATACGGGGGGCGGAGGGAGACCCAGTACTTC. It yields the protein CASTEYGGRRETQYF.

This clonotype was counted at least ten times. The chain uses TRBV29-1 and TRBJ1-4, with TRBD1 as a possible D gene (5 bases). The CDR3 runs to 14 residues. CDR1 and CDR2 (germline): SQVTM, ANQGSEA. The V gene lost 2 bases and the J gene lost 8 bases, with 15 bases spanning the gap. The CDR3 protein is CSVELRGNSEKLFF. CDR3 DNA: TGCAGCGTTGAACTCCGGGGGAACAGCGAAAAACTGTTTTTT.

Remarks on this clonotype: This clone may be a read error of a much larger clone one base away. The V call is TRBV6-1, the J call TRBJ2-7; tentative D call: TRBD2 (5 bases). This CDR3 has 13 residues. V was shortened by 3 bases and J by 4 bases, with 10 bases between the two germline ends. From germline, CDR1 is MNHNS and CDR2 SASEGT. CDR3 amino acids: CASSEDSHYEQYV. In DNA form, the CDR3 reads TGTGCCAGCAGTGAGGACTCCCATTACGAGCAGTACGTC.

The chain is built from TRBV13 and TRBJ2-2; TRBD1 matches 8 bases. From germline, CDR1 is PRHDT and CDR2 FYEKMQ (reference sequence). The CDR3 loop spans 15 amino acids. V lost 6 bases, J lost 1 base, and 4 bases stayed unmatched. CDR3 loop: CASRAGTGNTGELFF. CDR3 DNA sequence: TGTGCCAGCAGGGCCGGGACAGGGAACACCGGGGAGCTGTTTTTT.

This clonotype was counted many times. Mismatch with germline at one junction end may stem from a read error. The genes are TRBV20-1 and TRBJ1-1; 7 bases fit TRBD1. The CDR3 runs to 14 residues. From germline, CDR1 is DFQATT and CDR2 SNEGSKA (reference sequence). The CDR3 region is CRAKAGTVLVGAFF. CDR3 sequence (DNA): TGCAGGGCTAAAGCCGGGACAGTATTGGTTGGAGCTTTCTTT.